This record concerns one T cell receptor beta chain sequence. Clones were read by immunoSEQ multiplex PCR, and TCRdb kept only the in-frame ones, dropping some. The sample carries 200,000 to 250,000 clones, roughly 85% recorded once. The CDR3 sequence is 15 residues long. Germline values: CDR1 SGHRS, CDR2 YFSETQ. V lost 0 bases to trimming and J lost 4 bases; unmatched junction nucleotides: 4. The data were taken from a study of blood T cell repertoires in COVID-19. The sequence derives from a middle-aged man with COVID-19, enrolled during active disease. The sample comprised peripheral blood. The gene calls are TRBV5-1 and TRBJ2-1; TRBD2 agrees at 7 bases. The CDR3 DNA reads TGCGCCAGCAGCTTGGAGCGGGGACTATACAATGAGCAGTTCTTC. Its translation is CASSLERGLYNEQFF.